Below, 19 T cell receptor beta chains from the same sample are listed, as sequenced in a study of shared clonotypes between healthy human individuals. TCRdb keeps only in-frame clones here, not all; method: immunoSEQ multiplex PCR. The sample has roughly 2 million clones; roughly 94% are singletons. The sequencing sample was made of naive CD4+ T cells sorted from blood. As to subset: CD45RA+ positively selected. These receptors all stem from a man in his late teens or twenties in good health.

The chain uses TRBV5-4 and TRBJ2-3; the match to TRBD1 covers 8 bases. CDR1 and CDR2 (germline): SGHNT, YYREEE (reference sequence). V was clipped by 6 bases and J by 3 bases; unmatched bases: 6. The CDR3 totals 14 residues. The CDR3 loop reads CASTLGQGTDTQYF. The CDR3 DNA is TGTGCCAGCACCCTCGGACAGGGAACAGATACGCAGTATTTT.

The chain has TRBV29-1 and TRBJ1-1; D remains ambiguous. CDR1 is SQVTM and CDR2 is ANQGSEA in the germline V gene. Trimming left V 5 bases short and J 5 bases short, with 9 bases between. The CDR3 has 11 amino acids. In DNA, the CDR3 is TGCAGCGTTTCCCTGGGGACTGAAGCTTTCTTT. Protein sequence: CSVSLGTEAFF.

This rearrangement joins TRBV10-2 to TRBJ1-6, with D perhaps matching TRBD1 (6 bases). CDR3 size: 13 residues. Germline CDR1 WSHSY, CDR2 SAAADI. Trimming pared 6 bases from V and 11 bases from J, leaving 14 bases between. The CDR3 DNA reads TGCGCCAGCAGCTCCAAGGGGGGTGCACCCCTCCACTTT. It yields the protein CASSSKGGAPLHF.

The V and J genes are TRBV18 and TRBJ2-5; D might be TRBD1 (6 bases). Germline loops: CDR1 KGHSH, CDR2 LQKENI. The CDR3 is 16 residues long. V was trimmed by 3 bases and J by 5 bases, leaving 19 bases between them. The CDR3 here is CASSPIQGNPRETQYF. The CDR3 DNA reads TGTGCCAGCTCACCGATACAGGGAAATCCGCGGGAGACCCAGTACTTC.

Comments on this clone: Other DNA sequences within the sample encode an identical CDR3. The gene calls are TRBV7-9 and TRBJ1-3; 10 positions agree with TRBD1. V shed 5 bases and J 4 bases; nucleotides not matched to a gene: 5. The CDR3 runs to 15 residues. Germline V gene sequence: CDR1 SEHNR, CDR2 FQNEAQ (reference sequence). This CDR3 reads CASSNRDRGGNTIYF. CDR3 DNA: TGTGCCAGCAGCAACCGGGACAGGGGCGGAAACACCATATATTTT.

About this clone: Other nucleotide sequences from this sample produce the same CDR3. The chain carries TRBV9 and TRBJ2-2; TRBD2 might be the D (6 bases). This CDR3 contains 16 residues. V was trimmed by 0 bases and J by 0 bases, leaving 9 bases between them. Germline CDR1 SGDLS, CDR2 YYNGEE. This chain's CDR3 is CASSVDGGSNTGELFF. The CDR3 DNA sequence: TGTGCCAGCAGCGTAGACGGGGGTTCGAACACCGGGGAGCTGTTTTTT.

J is TRBJ2-7 and V is TRBV25-1; TRBD2 matches 10 bases. Germline CDR1 and CDR2: MGHDK and SYGVNS. The V gene end was trimmed by 6 bases and the J gene end by 2 bases; junction bases not matched to a gene: 7. This CDR3 has 15 amino acids. CDR3 region: CASSLAGVTPYEQYF. For the CDR3, the DNA is TGTGCCAGCAGCCTAGCGGGAGTTACGCCCTACGAGCAGTACTTC.

This clone was counted a single time. The V and J genes are TRBV18 and TRBJ2-3; no firm D call. Trimming cost V 2 bases and J 3 bases, with 15 bases left between them. Germline V lookup: CDR1 KGHSH, CDR2 LQKENI. This CDR3 is built from 16 residues. The CDR3 sequence is CASSPRLTVATDTQYF. The CDR3 bases are TGTGCCAGCTCACCAAGACTTACAGTAGCTACAGATACGCAGTATTTT.

Here the CDR3 reads CASSLGRAVYGYTF. The CDR3 DNA is TGTGCCAGCAGCTTGGGTAGGGCGGTCTATGGCTACACCTTC. The rearrangement uses TRBV5-8 and TRBJ1-2; D call uncertain. The germline CDR1 and CDR2 sequences are SGHTS and YDEGEE. The length of the CDR3 is 14 residues. V was pared by 0 bases and J by 4 bases, with 10 bases between.

This chain connects TRBV28 to TRBJ2-7; TRBD1 agrees at 8 bases. Germline V gene lookup returns CDR1 MDHEN and CDR2 SYDVKM. J lost 2 bases, V lost 7 bases, and 7 bases had no gene match. This CDR3 has 14 amino acids. The CDR3 loop is CASTKGTGAYEQYF. The CDR3 bases are TGTGCCAGCACGAAGGGGACAGGAGCCTACGAGCAGTACTTC. Variable domain in full (rest from reference TRBV28 and TRBJ2-7): DVKVTQSSRYLVKRTGEKVFLECVQDMDHENMFWYRQDPGLGLRLIYFSYDVKMKEKGDIPEGYSVSREKKERFSLILESASTNQTSMYLCASTKGTGAYEQYFGPGTRLTVT.

V is TRBV30 and J is TRBJ1-3; D is undetermined. V gave up 2 bases and J gave up 2 bases, with 7 bases separating them. This CDR3 spans 13 amino acids. Germline CDR1 GTSNPN, CDR2 SVGIG (reference sequence). CDR3 amino acids: CAWSFITGNTIYF. CDR3 coding DNA: TGTGCCTGGAGTTTTATTACTGGAAACACCATATATTTT.

The chain employs TRBV7-9 and TRBJ1-2; D perhaps matches TRBD1 (6 bases). Per the germline V gene, CDR1 is SEHNR and CDR2 is FQNEAQ (reference sequence). Between the trimmed V and J ends, which lost 6 bases and 6 bases, there was a span of 17 bases. The CDR3 has 14 residues. This CDR3 reads CASSSGVILHGYTF. The CDR3 nucleotides are TGTGCCAGCAGTTCAGGGGTTATATTGCATGGCTACACCTTC.

DNA of the CDR3: TGCGCCAGCAGCCAATACTCCCATACACCCTTTGCCTATGGCTACACCTTC. This encodes CASSQYSHTPFAYGYTF. V gene TRBV4-3 combines with J gene TRBJ1-2; D gene ambiguous. The CDR3 spans 17 residues. The germline V and J ends were trimmed by 2 bases and 4 bases, with 20 bases remaining between them. Germline loops: CDR1 LGHNA, CDR2 YSLEER.

The chain couples TRBV27 to TRBJ2-3; D is unresolved. The V end was cut by 3 bases, the J end by 0 bases, with 10 bases between. CDR3 length: 15 amino acids. The germline V gene has CDR1 MNHEY and CDR2 SMNVEV (reference sequence). In DNA form, the CDR3 reads TGTGCCAGCAGTTTCGTTAGCAGAAGCACAGATACGCAGTATTTT. Translated, it gives CASSFVSRSTDTQYF.

This clone has only one observation. The J gene is TRBJ1-1, the V gene TRBV15; 8 nucleotides align to TRBD1. Unmatched junction bases numbered 5, after V lost 0 bases and J lost 5 bases. The CDR3 consists of 15 residues. Per the germline V gene, CDR1 is LNHNV and CDR2 is YYDKDF (reference sequence). CDR3 in amino acids: CATSRDQGAGTEAFF. For the CDR3, the DNA is TGTGCCACCAGCAGAGATCAGGGGGCAGGTACTGAAGCTTTCTTT.

This rearrangement joins TRBV2 to TRBJ2-7; unclear D gene. The CDR3 sequence is 11 residues long. From germline, CDR1 is SNHLY and CDR2 FYNNEI. The V gene lost 6 bases and the J gene lost 3 bases, with 6 bases spanning the gap. The CDR3, as DNA: TGTGCCAGCAGAGAGAACTACGAGCAGTACTTC. This gives the protein CASRENYEQYF. The full variable domain, completed using reference TRBV2 and TRBJ2-7, is EPEVTQTPSHQVTQMGQEVILRCVPISNHLYFYWYRQILGQKVEFLVSFYNNEISEKSEIFDDQFSVERPDGSNFTLKIRSTKLEDSAMYFCASRENYEQYFGPGTRLTVT.

A single count supports this clone. This chain links TRBV5-6 with TRBJ1-2, with D perhaps matching TRBD1 (5 bases). The germline V gene has CDR1 SGHDT and CDR2 YYEEEE. CDR3 size: 13 residues. V was clipped by 5 bases and J by 3 bases, with 11 bases between them. The CDR3 loop reads CASRMGRDYGYTF. The CDR3 DNA reads as TGTGCCAGCAGAATGGGGCGGGACTATGGCTACACCTTC.

The rearrangement uses TRBV10-3 and TRBJ2-2; D is possibly TRBD2 (5 bases). The CDR3 contains 14 residues. Trimming took 3 bases from V and 4 from J, leaving 9 bases between them. Germline V lookup: CDR1 ENHRY, CDR2 SYGVKD. The DNA of the CDR3 is TGTGCCATCAGTGATCTCCGGGGCACCGGGGAGCTGTTTTTT. It is translated as CAISDLRGTGELFF.

This CDR3 is CASSIGIGNTYEQYF. In nucleotides, the CDR3 is TGTGCCAGCAGCATCGGGATCGGGAACACCTACGAGCAGTACTTC. V is TRBV9 and J is TRBJ2-7, with a tentative D call TRBD2 (5 bases). V was pared by 4 bases and J by 2 bases, with 16 bases between. The CDR3 runs 15 residues. Germline CDR1 is SGDLS and CDR2 is YYNGEE.